This TCR beta chain was sequenced in a study of T cells in Graves' hyperthyroidism and ophthalmopathy. This clonotype was counted many times. The CDR3 is 18 residues long. Germline CDR1 is LGHDT and CDR2 is YNNKEL (reference sequence). The V end lost 2 bases, the J end lost 2 bases, and 21 bases lay between the germline ends. It was RNA transcripts that yielded the amplified TCR beta CDR3 regions. An initial round of RT-PCR targeting the TCR CDR3 relied on the HTBI primer set. TCRdb passed the multiplex PCR reads through MiXCR, listing each CDR3 protein once. This sample yields 400,000 to 600,000 distinct CDR3 sequences, of which roughly 16% are seen a single time; roughly 29% belongs to the top ten.

Sequenced material: blood. This sequence originates from a woman aged 25 to 39 with Graves' ophthalmopathy. The chain links TRBV3-1 to TRBJ2-5, with a possible D match to TRBD2 (5 bases). The CDR3, as DNA: TGTGCCAGCAGCCAATGGACCGCAAGCCGACGGGGTCAAGAGACCCAGTACTTC. This translates into CASSQWTASRRGQETQYF.